The clone carrying this TCR beta chain was seen at least ten times. The sample comes from a study of blood T cells in healthy people across ages. V lost 1 base to trimming and J lost 2 bases, with 3 bases between them. CDR1 SNHLY and CDR2 FYNNEI come from the germline V gene. The CDR3 spans 12 residues. PCR was performed a second time for about 7 to 11 cycles using a sample-barcoded 5' primer and a J-beta primer mix. TCRdb processed the 5' RACE reads anew with MiXCR; each CDR3 protein has one entry. This table has roughly 680,000 distinct CDR3 sequences, roughly half appearing once. The receptor was isolated from an elderly woman in good health. The chain recombines TRBV2 with TRBJ2-7; D remains ambiguous. Material for sequencing was blood. The CDR3 reads CASSEGAYEQYF. The CDR3 nucleotides read TGTGCCAGCAGTGAAGGGGCCTACGAGCAGTACTTC. The full variable domain, completed using reference TRBV2 and TRBJ2-7, is EPEVTQTPSHQVTQMGQEVILRCVPISNHLYFYWYRQILGQKVEFLVSFYNNEISEKSEIFDDQFSVERPDGSNFTLKIRSTKLEDSAMYFCASSEGAYEQYFGPGTRLTVT.